This TCR beta chain comes out of a study of blood T cell repertoires in COVID-19. Study details: Italy, Spain and the United States were the sources of the convalescent and acute COVID-19 samples. Sources were T cells, B-cell-depleted T cells, or PBMCs; the material itself was cDNA or gDNA.

Germline-derived CDR1 and CDR2 are GTSNPN and SVGIG (reference sequence). This CDR3 has 12 residues. With V trimmed by 4 bases and J by 4 bases, 2 bases remained unmatched. Authors' data handling: From reference gene primer amplification, estimates of nucleated cell counts were derived. TCRdb's copy holds only in-frame clones and misses some; the assay was immunoSEQ multiplex PCR. Clone size and the V and J calls come from that table; the DNA yielded D and trimming. The data show fewer than 45,000 clones, about 80% seen once. The chain combines TRBV30 with TRBJ1-1; 8 positions match TRBD1. Material: peripheral blood. The receptor was derived from a man between 60 and 75 years old with active COVID-19. The CDR3 bases are TGTGCCTGGATAACAGGGGGCACTGAAGCTTTCTTT. Amino acid sequence: CAWITGGTEAFF.